A single TCR beta chain is shown here with its context. Its cognate antigen is unknown. Other nucleotide sequences from this sample produce the same CDR3. This record comes from a study of shared clonotypes between healthy human individuals. Findings of the study overall: The study sampled only blood, and tissue repertoires likely differ. Generation probabilities were higher for clonotypes shared across all four sorted-subset donors than for unshared ones. Naive subsets generally had larger estimated richness than memory subsets.

Using immunoSEQ multiplex PCR, the repertoire was profiled, and TCRdb retains in-frame clones only, with some absent. Of some 2,500,000 clones in the sample, 85% to 95% are singletons; the top ten hold approximately 0.41%. Germline CDR1 SNHLY, CDR2 FYNNEI. CDR3 length equals 14 residues. V shed 4 bases, J shed 5 bases, and the junction held 1 base outside the gene matches. The sequenced material came from naive CD4+ T cells from PBMCs. Subset meaning: CD45RA+ positively selected. The receptor was isolated from a man aged 18 to 30 in good health. Some clones in this sample may be carry-over from other donors' samples. The gene calls are TRBV2 and TRBJ2-5; TRBD2 agrees at 13 bases. The CDR3 sequence: CASSGLAGGETQYF. CDR3 nucleotides: TGTGCCAGCAGTGGACTAGCGGGAGGTGAGACCCAGTACTTC.